The 29 T cell receptor beta chains in this list originate from one sample, sequenced in a study of blood T cell repertoires in COVID-19. Produced via immunoSEQ multiplex PCR; TCRdb's table is partial and in-frame only. This table has fewer than 70,000 clones, about 89% appearing once. The sample taken for sequencing was peripheral blood. Receptor source: a man aged 55-75 years with active or convalescent COVID-19.

The chain employs TRBV29-1 and TRBJ1-5; 7 bases map to TRBD1. There are 13 residues in the CDR3. With V trimmed by 4 bases and J by 6 bases, 6 bases remained unmatched. The germline gives CDR1 SQVTM, CDR2 ANQGSEA. CDR3 region: CSVGDSWSQPQHF. The CDR3 DNA is TGCAGCGTTGGGGACAGTTGGTCTCAGCCCCAGCATTTT.

The chain joins TRBV7-2 to TRBJ1-6; possible D gene TRBD1, 6 bases. Trimming stripped 4 bases from V and 14 bases from J, with 18 bases between. CDR1 SGHTA and CDR2 FQGNSA come from the germline V gene. The CDR3 extends over 14 amino acids. The CDR3 DNA reads TGTGCCAGCAGCTCGCAGGGGCGCGGTTTGACCCTCCACTTT. Translation: CASSSQGRGLTLHF.

V and J are TRBV4-2 and TRBJ1-2; 7 nucleotides line up with TRBD1. The CDR3 extends over 13 amino acids. Germline-derived CDR1 and CDR2 are LGHNA and YNFKEQ. The trim removed 0 bases at V and 8 bases at J, leaving 3 bases unmatched. The CDR3 DNA reads TGTGCCAGCAGCCAAGATATGGGACAGGGCTACACCTTC. Translating it yields CASSQDMGQGYTF.

The chain recombines TRBV7-6 with TRBJ2-2; 8 bases align to TRBD1. J lost 6 bases, V lost 5 bases, and 8 bases had no gene match. This CDR3 comprises 15 residues. Germline CDR1 reads SGHVS; CDR2 reads FNYEAQ. The CDR3 loop reads CASSPRTGLSGELFF. CDR3 in DNA: TGTGCCAGCAGCCCAAGGACAGGGCTGTCCGGGGAGCTGTTTTTT.

CDR3 in DNA: TGTGCCAGCAGCCTAACTAGCGGGGGGGCCAATGAGCAGTTCTTC. Encoded protein: CASSLTSGGANEQFF. The chain couples TRBV7-7 to TRBJ2-1; 13 bases fit TRBD2. Germline lookup yields CDR1 SSHAT and CDR2 FNYEAQ (reference sequence). V lost 5 bases to trimming and J lost 6 bases; unmatched junction nucleotides: 4. The CDR3 length is 15 residues.

The rearrangement joins TRBV9 to TRBJ2-2; no clear D. Trimming stripped 4 bases from V and 4 bases from J, with 5 bases between. This CDR3 is 12 amino acids long. The V gene's germline CDR1 is SGDLS and CDR2 YYNGEE. The CDR3 here is CASSTVTGELFF. The CDR3 DNA follows: TGTGCCAGCAGCACAGTCACCGGGGAGCTGTTTTTT. Drawing the rest from reference TRBV9 and TRBJ2-2, the complete variable domain is DSGVTQTPKHLITATGQRVTLRCSPRSGDLSVYWYQQSLDQGLQFLIQYYNGEERAKGNILERFSAQQFPDLHSELNLSSLELGDSALYFCASSTVTGELFFGEGSRLTVL.

V is TRBV4-1 and J is TRBJ1-2; 7 positions agree with TRBD1. Trimming cost V 1 base and J 13 bases; bases outside gene matches: 6. Germline CDR1 reads MGHRA; CDR2 reads YSYEKL. The CDR3 extends over 12 amino acids. CDR3 nucleotide sequence: TGCGCCAGCAGCCAAGGTACAGGGGTTGGCACCTTC. Translated: CASSQGTGVGTF.

The V and J genes are TRBV11-2 and TRBJ2-3; D remains unclear. The CDR3 covers 12 residues. Germline V gene sequence: CDR1 SGHAT, CDR2 FQNNGV. Trimming pared 7 bases from V and 5 bases from J, leaving 10 bases between. The CDR3 DNA sequence: TGTGCCAGCACCCCGCGAGGAGATACGCAGTATTTT. Translation gives CASTPRGDTQYF.

V gene TRBV7-2 combines with J gene TRBJ1-5; D may be TRBD1 (5 bases). The CDR3 runs to 15 residues. With 5 bases removed from V and 7 bases from J, the gap between germline ends came to 18 bases. Germline lookup yields CDR1 SGHTA and CDR2 FQGNSA. CDR3 sequence reads: CASSQGSLGTQPQHF. The DNA of the CDR3 is TGTGCCAGCAGCCAGGGCTCCCTAGGAACCCAGCCCCAGCATTTT.

This chain links TRBV4-3 with TRBJ2-1; D possibly corresponds to TRBD1 (5 bases). The germline V and J ends were trimmed by 3 bases and 5 bases, with 17 bases remaining between them. This CDR3 has 16 amino acids. Per germline, CDR1 LGHNA and CDR2 YSLEER. The CDR3 spells CASSHSTPKGHNEQFF. The CDR3 DNA reads TGCGCCAGCAGCCACTCGACACCGAAGGGGCACAATGAGCAGTTCTTC.

This chain links TRBV7-2 with TRBJ1-1, with D maybe TRBD1 (6 bases). Germline CDR1 reads SGHTA; CDR2 reads FQGNSA. The CDR3 extends over 15 amino acids. Trimming took 1 base from V and 0 from J, leaving 9 bases between them. The DNA for the CDR3 is TGTGCCAGCAGCTTAGTAGACAGGATGAACACTGAAGCTTTCTTT. Residues: CASSLVDRMNTEAFF.

The chain has TRBV19 and TRBJ2-3; D not resolved. Trimming shortened V by 2 bases and J by 2 bases, and 8 bases separated the two germline ends. The CDR3 has 14 amino acids. Per the germline V gene, CDR1 is LNHDA and CDR2 is SQIVND (reference sequence). CDR3 sequence reads: CASSINYLTDTQYF. CDR3 in DNA: TGTGCCAGTAGTATAAACTACCTCACAGATACGCAGTATTTT.

V usage is TRBV5-1 and J usage is TRBJ2-5; 7 positions match TRBD2. The CDR3 runs 15 residues. Unmatched junction bases numbered 6, after V lost 0 bases and J lost 4 bases. Germline-derived CDR1 and CDR2 are SGHRS and YFSETQ. This CDR3 reads CASSLDGGRRETQYF. CDR3 bases: TGCGCCAGCAGCTTGGATGGCGGGAGAAGAGAGACCCAGTACTTC.

CDR3 sequence: CASSVPGTSGRTYEQYF. The CDR3 region has the DNA TGTGCCAGCAGTGTCCCCGGGACTAGCGGTCGGACCTACGAGCAGTACTTC. The chain is built from TRBV25-1 and TRBJ2-7; 11 bases align to TRBD2. There are 17 residues in the CDR3. V lost 4 bases and J lost 2; bases outside the gene matches: 10. CDR1 and CDR2 (germline): MGHDK, SYGVNS.

The chain links TRBV29-1 to TRBJ2-3; D perhaps matches TRBD1 (6 bases). The CDR3 sequence is 15 residues long. The V end lost 4 bases, the J end lost 2 bases, and 16 bases lay between the germline ends. The germline V gene has CDR1 SQVTM and CDR2 ANQGSEA. The CDR3 coding sequence is TGCAGCGTTGTTCAGGGGTCCCCCTCCACAGATACGCAGTATTTT. Its protein is CSVVQGSPSTDTQYF.

This chain links TRBV7-2 with TRBJ2-5; D is undetermined. The length of the CDR3 is 13 residues. V was trimmed by 5 bases and J by 5 bases, leaving 12 bases between them. The germline CDR1 and CDR2 sequences are SGHTA and FQGNSA. CDR3 bases: TGTGCCAGCAGCCCGGGTATCGGGGAGACCCAGTACTTC. Residues: CASSPGIGETQYF.

The CDR3 region has the DNA TGCGCCAGCAGCCCGGAGGGGAGGGGCTACACCTTC. Translated: CASSPEGRGYTF. V is TRBV5-1 and J is TRBJ1-2; the D gene is possibly TRBD1 (5 bases). This CDR3 has 12 amino acids. Trimming removed 4 bases from V and 8 bases from J, with 12 bases in between. The germline CDR1 and CDR2 sequences are SGHRS and YFSETQ.

The chain recombines TRBV7-9 with TRBJ2-5; possibly TRBD1 for D (6 bases). CDR1 and CDR2 (germline): SEHNR, FQNEAQ (reference sequence). This CDR3 has 15 residues. V shed 5 bases and J shed 5 bases, with 18 bases lying between them. The CDR3 region is CASSTRNLRGETQYF. CDR3 sequence (DNA): TGTGCCAGCAGCACCCGGAACCTAAGGGGGGAGACCCAGTACTTC.

The chain joins TRBV28 to TRBJ2-5; D is perhaps TRBD1 (6 bases). The CDR3 consists of 13 residues. CDR1 MDHEN and CDR2 SYDVKM come from the germline V gene. The V end was cut by 6 bases, the J end by 5 bases, with 13 bases between. The CDR3 region has the DNA TGTGCCAGCAGGGGGGCCGGTACGGAGACCCAGTACTTC. Amino acids: CASRGAGTETQYF.

The chain employs TRBV18 and TRBJ1-1; D may be TRBD1 (6 bases). V lost 3 bases, J lost 3 bases, and 23 bases lay in between. Germline V CDR1 and CDR2: KGHSH, LQKENI. The CDR3 covers 18 residues. The CDR3 DNA sequence: TGTGCCAGCTCACCCGTGGGACAAAGCCCTTGGGCCCACACTGAAGCTTTCTTT. Residues: CASSPVGQSPWAHTEAFF.

In its sample, this clone was seen a few times. The chain uses TRBV3-1 (or the pseudogene TRBV3-2) and TRBJ2-3; no firm D call. From germline, CDR1 is LGHDT and CDR2 YNNKEL (reference sequence). The CDR3 is made up of 12 amino acids. V was cut by 3 bases and J by 4 bases, with 5 bases left in between. Written as DNA, the CDR3 is TGTGCCAGCAGCCATAGCCCAGATACGCAGTATTTT. Protein: CASSHSPDTQYF.

The chain joins TRBV24-1 to TRBJ2-2; D may be TRBD1 (6 bases). There are 15 residues in the CDR3. Deletions cut 2 bases from V and 4 bases from J, with 10 bases between. Germline lookup yields CDR1 KGHDR and CDR2 SFDVKD. The chain's CDR3 is CATSDSGVATGELFF. The CDR3, as DNA: TGTGCCACCAGTGATTCAGGGGTGGCCACCGGGGAGCTGTTTTTT.

The chain uses TRBV2 and TRBJ1-1, with a tentative D call TRBD1 (5 bases). The ends were cut back, 5 bases at V and 1 base at J, with 8 bases in the middle. Germline CDR1 is SNHLY and CDR2 is FYNNEI. This CDR3 contains 13 residues. The CDR3 DNA is TGTGCCAGCAGTACAGACAGGAACACTGAAGCTTTCTTT. Its protein is CASSTDRNTEAFF.

This clone was recorded once. Germline is not matched at one junction end, which may reflect a read error. This chain joins TRBV6-2 or TRBV6-3 and TRBJ1-2, with 9 bases that match TRBD1. Germline lookup yields CDR1 MNHEY and CDR2 SVGEGT. The CDR3 contains 11 residues. The CDR3 DNA sequence: TGTGCCAGCAGCAACAGGGGGCTCGGGGTCTTC. Protein: CASSNRGLGVF.

The rearrangement uses TRBV9 and TRBJ1-1, with a weak D call TRBD1 (6 bases). The CDR3 totals 12 residues. Trimming took 4 bases from V and 11 from J, leaving 15 bases between them. The germline V gene has CDR1 SGDLS and CDR2 YYNGEE. The CDR3 reads CASSPQQGRAFF. CDR3 nucleotides: TGTGCCAGCAGCCCCCAACAGGGAAGGGCTTTCTTT.

Remarks on this clone: Different DNA sequences within this sample yield the same CDR3. The chain is built from TRBV2 and TRBJ1-2, with 7 nucleotides matching TRBD1. The CDR3 consists of 12 residues. Germline V gives CDR1 SNHLY, CDR2 FYNNEI. The trim removed 4 bases at V and 7 bases at J, leaving 3 bases unmatched. DNA of the CDR3: TGTGCCAGCAGTGTGGCAGGGGGTGGCTACACCTTC. It codes for CASSVAGGGYTF.

The genes are TRBV12-3 or TRBV12-4 and TRBJ2-3, with 7 bases fitting TRBD1. The CDR3 covers 13 residues. V was clipped by 5 bases and J by 7 bases; unmatched bases: 6. CDR3 sequence reads: CASSPDRENTQYF. Here the CDR3 DNA reads TGTGCCAGCAGTCCCGACAGGGAGAATACGCAGTATTTT.

V gene TRBV14 combines with J gene TRBJ2-3; weak D call: TRBD1 (6 bases). The ends were cut back, 4 bases at V and 5 bases at J, with 19 bases in the middle. From germline, CDR1 is SGHDN and CDR2 FVKESK. This CDR3 has 16 amino acids. Written as DNA, the CDR3 is TGTGCCAGCAGCCGGCACAGCGCCGTAGGGGGAGATACGCAGTATTTT. This gives the protein CASSRHSAVGGDTQYF.

The V and J genes are TRBV6-6 and TRBJ2-7; 11 bases fit TRBD2. The CDR3 length is 16 residues. V shed 0 bases and J 5 bases; nucleotides not matched to a gene: 6. CDR1 is MNHNY and CDR2 is SVGAGI in the germline V gene (reference sequence). The CDR3 DNA is TGTGCCAGCAGTTACTCAGGGGCTAGCGGGGGGAACGAGCAGTACTTC. The encoded protein is CASSYSGASGGNEQYF.